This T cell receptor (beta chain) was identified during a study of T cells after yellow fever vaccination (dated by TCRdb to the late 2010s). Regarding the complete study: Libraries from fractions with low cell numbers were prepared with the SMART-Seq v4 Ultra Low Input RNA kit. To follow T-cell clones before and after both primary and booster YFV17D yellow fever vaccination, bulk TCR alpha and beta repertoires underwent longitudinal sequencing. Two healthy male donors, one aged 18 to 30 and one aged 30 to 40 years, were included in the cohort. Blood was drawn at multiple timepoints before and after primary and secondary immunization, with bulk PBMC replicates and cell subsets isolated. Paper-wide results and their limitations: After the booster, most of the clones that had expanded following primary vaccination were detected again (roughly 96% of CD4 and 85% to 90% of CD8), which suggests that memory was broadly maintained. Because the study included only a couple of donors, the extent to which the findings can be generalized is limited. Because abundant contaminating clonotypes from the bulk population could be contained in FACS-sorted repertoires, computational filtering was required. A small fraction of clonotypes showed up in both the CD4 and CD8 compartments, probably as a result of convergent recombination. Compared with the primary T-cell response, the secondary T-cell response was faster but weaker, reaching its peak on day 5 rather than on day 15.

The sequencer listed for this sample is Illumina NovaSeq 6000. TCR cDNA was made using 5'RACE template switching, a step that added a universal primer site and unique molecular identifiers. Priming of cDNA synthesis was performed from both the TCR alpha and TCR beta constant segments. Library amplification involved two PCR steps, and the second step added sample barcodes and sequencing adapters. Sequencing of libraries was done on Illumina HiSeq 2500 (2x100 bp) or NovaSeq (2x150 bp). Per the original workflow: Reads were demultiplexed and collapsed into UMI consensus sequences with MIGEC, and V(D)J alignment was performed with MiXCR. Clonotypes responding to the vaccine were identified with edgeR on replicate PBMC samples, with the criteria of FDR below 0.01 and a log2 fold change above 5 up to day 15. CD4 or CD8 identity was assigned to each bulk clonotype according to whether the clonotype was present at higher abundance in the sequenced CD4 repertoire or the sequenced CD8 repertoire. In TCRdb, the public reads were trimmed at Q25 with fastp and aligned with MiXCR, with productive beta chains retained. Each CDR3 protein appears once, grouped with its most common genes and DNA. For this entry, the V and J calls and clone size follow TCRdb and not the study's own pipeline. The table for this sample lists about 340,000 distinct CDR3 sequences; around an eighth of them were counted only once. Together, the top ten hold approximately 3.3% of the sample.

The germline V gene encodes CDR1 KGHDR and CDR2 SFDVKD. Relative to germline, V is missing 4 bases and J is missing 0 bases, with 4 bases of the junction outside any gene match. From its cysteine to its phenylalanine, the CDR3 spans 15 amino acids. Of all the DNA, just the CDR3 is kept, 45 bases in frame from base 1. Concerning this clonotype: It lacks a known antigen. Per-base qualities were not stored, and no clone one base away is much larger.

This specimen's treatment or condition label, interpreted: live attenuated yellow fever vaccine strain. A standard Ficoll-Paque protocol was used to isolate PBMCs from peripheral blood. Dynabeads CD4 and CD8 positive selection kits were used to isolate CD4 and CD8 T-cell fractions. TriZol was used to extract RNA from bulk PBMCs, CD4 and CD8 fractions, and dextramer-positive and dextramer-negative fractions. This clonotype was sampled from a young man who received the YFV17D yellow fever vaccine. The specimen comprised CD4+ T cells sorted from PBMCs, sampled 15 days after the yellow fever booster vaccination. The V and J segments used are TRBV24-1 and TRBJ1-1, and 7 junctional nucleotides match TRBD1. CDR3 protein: CATSDSGQMNTEAFF. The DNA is TGTGCCACCAGTGACTCGGGACAGATGAACACTGAAGCTTTCTTT.